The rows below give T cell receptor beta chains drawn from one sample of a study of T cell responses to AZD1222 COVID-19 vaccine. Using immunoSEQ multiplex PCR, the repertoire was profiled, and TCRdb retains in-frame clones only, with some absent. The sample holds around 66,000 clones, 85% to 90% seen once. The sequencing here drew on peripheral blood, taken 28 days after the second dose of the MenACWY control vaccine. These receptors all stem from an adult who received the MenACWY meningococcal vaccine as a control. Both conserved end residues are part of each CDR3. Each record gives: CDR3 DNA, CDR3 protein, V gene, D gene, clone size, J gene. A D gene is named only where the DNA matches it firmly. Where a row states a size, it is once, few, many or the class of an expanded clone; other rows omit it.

cdr3_nt: TGTGCCAGCAGTTATAGGGACCCGCGATCTAATTCACCCCTCCACTTT
cdr3_aa: CASSYRDPRSNSPLHF
v_call: TRBV6-5
d_call: -
clone_size: -
j_call: TRBJ1-6

cdr3_nt: TGTGCCACCAGCGCTCGGCCTTTGGACAGGGTGGATATTGGAGGTCAGCCCCAGCATTTT
cdr3_aa: CATSARPLDRVDIGGQPQHF
v_call: TRBV15
d_call: TRBD1
clone_size: -
j_call: TRBJ1-5

cdr3_nt: TGTGCCAGCAGCTGGGGGAGCAATCAGCCCCAGCATTTT
cdr3_aa: CASSWGSNQPQHF
v_call: TRBV3-1/TRBV3-2
d_call: -
clone_size: -
j_call: TRBJ1-5

cdr3_nt: TGCGCCAGCAGCCTCGGGACAGGGGGGAAAGGCAATCAGCCCCAGCATTTT
cdr3_aa: CASSLGTGGKGNQPQHF
v_call: TRBV5-1
d_call: TRBD1
clone_size: -
j_call: TRBJ1-5

cdr3_nt: TGTGCCACCAGTCCACACGCTAACTATGGCTACACCTTC
cdr3_aa: CATSPHANYGYTF
v_call: TRBV24-1
d_call: -
clone_size: -
j_call: TRBJ1-2

cdr3_nt: TGTGCCAGCAGCGGAACGATGGAGACAGGGATAGATAACTATGGCTACACCTTC
cdr3_aa: CASSGTMETGIDNYGYTF
v_call: TRBV9
d_call: TRBD1
clone_size: few
j_call: TRBJ1-2

cdr3_nt: TGTGCCAGCAGCTTGCCGGGGCTAGTTACGACCAGGGAGCTGTTTTTT
cdr3_aa: CASSLPGLVTTRELFF
v_call: TRBV5-4
d_call: -
clone_size: -
j_call: TRBJ2-2

cdr3_nt: TGTGCCAGCAGCCCGGGACTAGCGTACGAGCAGTACTTC
cdr3_aa: CASSPGLAYEQYF
v_call: TRBV13
d_call: TRBD2
clone_size: -
j_call: TRBJ2-7

cdr3_nt: TGTGCCAGCAGCTTCTTCCAGGGGGACTACGAGCAGTACTTC
cdr3_aa: CASSFFQGDYEQYF
v_call: TRBV7-2
d_call: TRBD1
clone_size: -
j_call: TRBJ2-7

cdr3_nt: TGTGCCAGCAGCCAAGAAGGCGGGATCCCTTATGAAAAACTGTTTTTT
cdr3_aa: CASSQEGGIPYEKLFF
v_call: TRBV14
d_call: -
clone_size: -
j_call: TRBJ1-4

cdr3_nt: TGTGCCAGCAGCCAAGAGGGGCATAATTCACCCCTCCACTTT
cdr3_aa: CASSQEGHNSPLHF
v_call: TRBV4-2
d_call: -
clone_size: -
j_call: TRBJ1-6

cdr3_nt: TGCGCCAGCAGCCAAGGCAGGACTAGTGTTCCCTACGAGCAGTACTTC
cdr3_aa: CASSQGRTSVPYEQYF
v_call: TRBV4-1
d_call: TRBD2
clone_size: -
j_call: TRBJ2-7

cdr3_nt: TGTGCCAGCAGCTTAGACCTCTCTGGAAACACCATATATTTT
cdr3_aa: CASSLDLSGNTIYF
v_call: TRBV7-2
d_call: -
clone_size: -
j_call: TRBJ1-3

cdr3_nt: TGTGCCATCAGTGCAAGGACTGCGTGGTATGGCTACACCTTC
cdr3_aa: CAISARTAWYGYTF
v_call: TRBV10-3
d_call: -
clone_size: once
j_call: TRBJ1-2

cdr3_nt: TGTGCCAGCAGCTTACGATTGGCCGGCCAAGAGACCCAGTACTTC
cdr3_aa: CASSLRLAGQETQYF
v_call: TRBV7-2
d_call: -
clone_size: -
j_call: TRBJ2-5

cdr3_nt: TGTGCCAGCAGTTTACCCCTCTCCACAAGTTACGAGCAGTACTTC
cdr3_aa: CASSLPLSTSYEQYF
v_call: TRBV28
d_call: -
clone_size: -
j_call: TRBJ2-7

cdr3_nt: TGTGCCAGTAGTATCACTGTTAACACTGAAGCTTTCTTT
cdr3_aa: CASSITVNTEAFF
v_call: TRBV19
d_call: -
clone_size: -
j_call: TRBJ1-1

cdr3_nt: TGTGCCAGCAGCCAAGCGCAGGGGGCCGGGGGTGAAAAACTGTTTTTT
cdr3_aa: CASSQAQGAGGEKLFF
v_call: TRBV3-1/TRBV3-2
d_call: TRBD1
clone_size: -
j_call: TRBJ1-4

cdr3_nt: TGTGCCAGCAACCCTCCAGGGATTTCCTACGAGCAGTACTTC
cdr3_aa: CASNPPGISYEQYF
v_call: TRBV6-2/TRBV6-3
d_call: -
clone_size: -
j_call: TRBJ2-7

cdr3_nt: TGCGCCAGCAGCTTTCAGGGAACCGGGGAGCTGTTTTTT
cdr3_aa: CASSFQGTGELFF
v_call: TRBV5-1
d_call: -
clone_size: -
j_call: TRBJ2-2

cdr3_nt: TGTGCCAGCCAGGGGAGTGGAAGCACAGATACGCAGTATTTT
cdr3_aa: CASQGSGSTDTQYF
v_call: TRBV5-4
d_call: -
clone_size: -
j_call: TRBJ2-3

cdr3_nt: TGCAGCGTTGGGGCAGGGAGTAGTAGTGAGCAGTTCTTC
cdr3_aa: CSVGAGSSSEQFF
v_call: TRBV29-1
d_call: -
clone_size: -
j_call: TRBJ2-1

cdr3_nt: TGTGCCAGGGGAAGGAGGAGGGCAGAAGCGAATCAGCCCCAGCATTTT
cdr3_aa: CARGRRRAEANQPQHF
v_call: TRBV19
d_call: -
clone_size: -
j_call: TRBJ1-5

cdr3_nt: TGTGCCAGCAGTACGAGCCCCTACGAGCAGTACTTC
cdr3_aa: CASSTSPYEQYF
v_call: TRBV6-5
d_call: -
clone_size: once
j_call: TRBJ2-7

cdr3_nt: TGTGCCAGCAGTTCACATGGGGGGAACTATGGCTACACCTTC
cdr3_aa: CASSSHGGNYGYTF
v_call: TRBV3-1/TRBV3-2
d_call: -
clone_size: -
j_call: TRBJ1-2

cdr3_nt: TGTGCCAGCAGCGAAAACGACAGGGGCAGCACAGATACGCAGTATTTT
cdr3_aa: CASSENDRGSTDTQYF
v_call: TRBV28
d_call: TRBD1
clone_size: -
j_call: TRBJ2-3

cdr3_nt: TGTGCCAGCACTAGGGAACGGGGCACTGAAGCTTTCTTT
cdr3_aa: CASTRERGTEAFF
v_call: TRBV6-5
d_call: -
clone_size: -
j_call: TRBJ1-1

cdr3_nt: TGTGCCAGCAGCTCCTCAGGGTGGGGTACGCAGTATTTT
cdr3_aa: CASSSSGWGTQYF
v_call: TRBV12-3/TRBV12-4
d_call: -
clone_size: -
j_call: TRBJ2-3

cdr3_nt: TGTGCCAGCACTCCAGCAGTAGGCGCAGATACGCAGTATTTT
cdr3_aa: CASTPAVGADTQYF
v_call: TRBV2
d_call: -
clone_size: few
j_call: TRBJ2-3

cdr3_nt: TGTGCCAGCAGCCTCACTATGGGGAACACTGAAGCTTTCTTT
cdr3_aa: CASSLTMGNTEAFF
v_call: TRBV14
d_call: -
clone_size: -
j_call: TRBJ1-1

cdr3_nt: TGCGCCAGCAGCTCGAGCGGGAGCGGAGAGACCCAGTACTTC
cdr3_aa: CASSSSGSGETQYF
v_call: TRBV10-1
d_call: TRBD2
clone_size: -
j_call: TRBJ2-5

cdr3_nt: TGTGCCGGGGGCAGGGAGGTCGGGGAGCTGTTTTTT
cdr3_aa: CAGGREVGELFF
v_call: TRBV30
d_call: -
clone_size: -
j_call: TRBJ2-2

cdr3_nt: TGTGCCAGCAGCCCTCGGACAGGGCGGAGCGGGACCCAGTACTTC
cdr3_aa: CASSPRTGRSGTQYF
v_call: TRBV7-8
d_call: TRBD1
clone_size: -
j_call: TRBJ2-5

cdr3_nt: TGTGCCAGCAGCTTAAACAGCCTTAACTATGGCTACACCTTC
cdr3_aa: CASSLNSLNYGYTF
v_call: TRBV7-2
d_call: -
clone_size: -
j_call: TRBJ1-2

cdr3_nt: TGTGCCAGCTCACCTGGACGGAACACCGGGGAGCTGTTTTTT
cdr3_aa: CASSPGRNTGELFF
v_call: TRBV18
d_call: -
clone_size: -
j_call: TRBJ2-2

cdr3_nt: TGTGCCAGCAGCTCTTCAGGGGGAAGAAACAATGAGCAGTTCTTC
cdr3_aa: CASSSSGGRNNEQFF
v_call: TRBV7-9
d_call: TRBD1
clone_size: -
j_call: TRBJ2-1

cdr3_nt: TGTGCCAGTAGTAAGGGGAGGGCTGCCGGCAATGAGCAGTTCTTC
cdr3_aa: CASSKGRAAGNEQFF
v_call: TRBV19
d_call: TRBD2
clone_size: -
j_call: TRBJ2-1

cdr3_nt: TGTGCCAGTCAACAGGGGACTGGGGCCAACGTCCTGACTTTC
cdr3_aa: CASQQGTGANVLTF
v_call: TRBV19
d_call: TRBD1
clone_size: -
j_call: TRBJ2-6

cdr3_nt: TGTGCCAGCAGTCCCACTGGGGTGCGGGCAGATACGCAGTATTTT
cdr3_aa: CASSPTGVRADTQYF
v_call: TRBV28
d_call: -
clone_size: -
j_call: TRBJ2-3

cdr3_nt: TGTGCCAGCAGCCCCGACAGGAGTGGCTACACCTTC
cdr3_aa: CASSPDRSGYTF
v_call: TRBV27
d_call: -
clone_size: -
j_call: TRBJ1-2

cdr3_nt: TGTGCCAGCAGCTTCGGGACTAGCGGATACAATGAGCAGTTCTTC
cdr3_aa: CASSFGTSGYNEQFF
v_call: TRBV11-1
d_call: TRBD2
clone_size: -
j_call: TRBJ2-1

cdr3_nt: TGTGCTAGTGGGTGGGGAGAGGATTTCTACAATGAGCAGTTCTTC
cdr3_aa: CASGWGEDFYNEQFF
v_call: TRBV12-5
d_call: -
clone_size: once
j_call: TRBJ2-1

cdr3_nt: TGTGCCATCAGTGACCAGGGGTCAGATACGCAGTATTTT
cdr3_aa: CAISDQGSDTQYF
v_call: TRBV10-3
d_call: -
clone_size: once
j_call: TRBJ2-3

cdr3_nt: TGTGCCAGCAGCTTTTCCCTGACGGAAAGTGAAGCTTTCTTT
cdr3_aa: CASSFSLTESEAFF
v_call: TRBV11-1
d_call: -
clone_size: -
j_call: TRBJ1-1

cdr3_nt: TGTGCCAGCTCGCTCGAGTCTGGGGCTAATGAAAAACTGTTTTTT
cdr3_aa: CASSLESGANEKLFF
v_call: TRBV18
d_call: -
clone_size: -
j_call: TRBJ1-4